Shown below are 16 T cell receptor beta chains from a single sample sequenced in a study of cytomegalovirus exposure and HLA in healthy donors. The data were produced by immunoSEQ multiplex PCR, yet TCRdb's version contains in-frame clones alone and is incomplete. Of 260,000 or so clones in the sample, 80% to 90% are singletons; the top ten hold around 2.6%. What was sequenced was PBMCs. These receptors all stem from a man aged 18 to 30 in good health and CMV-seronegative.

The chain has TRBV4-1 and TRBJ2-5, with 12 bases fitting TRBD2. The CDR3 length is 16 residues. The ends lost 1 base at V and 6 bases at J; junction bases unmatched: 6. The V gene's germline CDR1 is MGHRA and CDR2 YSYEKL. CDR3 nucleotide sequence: TGCGCCAGCAGCCAAGTCCCTAGCGGGAGGGCCAAGACCCAGTACTTC. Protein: CASSQVPSGRAKTQYF.

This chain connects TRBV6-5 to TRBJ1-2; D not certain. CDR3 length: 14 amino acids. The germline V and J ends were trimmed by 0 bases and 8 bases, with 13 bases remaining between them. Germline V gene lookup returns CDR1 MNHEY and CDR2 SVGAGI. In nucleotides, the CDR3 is TGTGCCAGCAGTTACTCGACCGGGGTCTTGGGCTACACCTTC. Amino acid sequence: CASSYSTGVLGYTF.

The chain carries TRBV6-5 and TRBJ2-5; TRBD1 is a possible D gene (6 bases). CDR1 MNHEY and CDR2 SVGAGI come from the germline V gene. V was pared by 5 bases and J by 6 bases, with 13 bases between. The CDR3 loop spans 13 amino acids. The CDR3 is CASSQQGWQTQYF. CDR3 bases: TGTGCCAGCAGTCAACAGGGATGGCAGACCCAGTACTTC.

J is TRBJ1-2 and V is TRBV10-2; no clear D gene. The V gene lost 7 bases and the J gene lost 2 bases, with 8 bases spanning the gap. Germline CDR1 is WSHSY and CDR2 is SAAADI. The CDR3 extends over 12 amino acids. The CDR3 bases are TGCGCCAGCATGCGAGGGAACTATGGCTACACCTTC. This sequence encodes CASMRGNYGYTF.

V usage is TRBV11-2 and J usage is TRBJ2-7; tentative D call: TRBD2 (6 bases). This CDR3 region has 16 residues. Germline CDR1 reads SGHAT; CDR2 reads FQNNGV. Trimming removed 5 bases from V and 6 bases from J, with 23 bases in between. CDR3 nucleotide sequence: TGTGCCAGCAGCCACGAGTGGAGGGGTTTCATGTCCGAGCAGTACTTC. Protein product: CASSHEWRGFMSEQYF.

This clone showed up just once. CDR3 DNA: TGTGCCAGCAGCTTATCCCGAGAGACCCAGTACTTC. This codes for CASSLSRETQYF. The genes are TRBV7-6 and TRBJ2-5; unclear D gene. This CDR3 comprises 12 residues. CDR1 is SGHVS, CDR2 FNYEAQ, per germline. Trimming shortened V by 2 bases and J by 4 bases, and 5 bases separated the two germline ends.

CDR3 sequence: CASSLRSLSLYGYTF. DNA of the CDR3: TGTGCCAGCAGTCTCAGGTCCCTGTCCCTCTATGGCTACACCTTC. The rearrangement uses TRBV6-1 and TRBJ1-2; D gene uncertain. Trimming removed 5 bases from V and 4 bases from J, with 17 bases in between. The germline V gene has CDR1 MNHNS and CDR2 SASEGT. The CDR3 runs to 15 residues.

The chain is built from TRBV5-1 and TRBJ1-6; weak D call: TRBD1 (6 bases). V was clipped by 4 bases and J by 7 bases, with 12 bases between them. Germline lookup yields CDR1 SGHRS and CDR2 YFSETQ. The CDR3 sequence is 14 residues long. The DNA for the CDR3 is TGCGCCAGCAGCGCCGGGACACTCAATTCACCCCTCCACTTT. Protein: CASSAGTLNSPLHF.

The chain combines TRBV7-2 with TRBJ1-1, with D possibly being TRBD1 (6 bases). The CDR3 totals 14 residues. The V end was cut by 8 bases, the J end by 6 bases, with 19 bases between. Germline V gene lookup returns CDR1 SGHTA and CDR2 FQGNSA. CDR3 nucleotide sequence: TGTGCCAGCGCTCGGGGGGGCGCAGGGGCTGAAGCTTTCTTT. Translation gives CASARGGAGAEAFF.

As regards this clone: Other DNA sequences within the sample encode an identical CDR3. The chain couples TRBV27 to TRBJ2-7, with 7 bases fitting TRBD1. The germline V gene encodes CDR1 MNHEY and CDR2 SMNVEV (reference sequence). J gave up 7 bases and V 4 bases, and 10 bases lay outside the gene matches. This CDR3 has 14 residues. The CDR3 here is CASSSRQGGFEQYF. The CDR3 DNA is TGTGCCAGCAGTTCAAGACAGGGCGGGTTTGAGCAGTACTTC.

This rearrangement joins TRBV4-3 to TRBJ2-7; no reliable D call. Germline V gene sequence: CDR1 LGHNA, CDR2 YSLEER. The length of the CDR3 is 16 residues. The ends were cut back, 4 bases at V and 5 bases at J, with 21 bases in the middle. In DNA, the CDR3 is TGCGCCAGCAGCCCCCGGATAGATAGCCGCACCCACGAGCAGTACTTC. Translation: CASSPRIDSRTHEQYF.

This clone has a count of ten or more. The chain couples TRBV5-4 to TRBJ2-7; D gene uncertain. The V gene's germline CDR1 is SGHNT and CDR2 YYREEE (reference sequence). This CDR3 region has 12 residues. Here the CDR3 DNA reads TGTTCCACTGGCACCAGCTCCTACGAGCAGTACTTC. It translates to CSTGTSSYEQYF.

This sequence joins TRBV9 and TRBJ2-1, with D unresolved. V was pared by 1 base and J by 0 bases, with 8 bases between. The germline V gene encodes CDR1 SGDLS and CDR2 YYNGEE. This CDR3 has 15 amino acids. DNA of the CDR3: TGTGCCAGCAGCGTACTCACTAACTCCTACAATGAGCAGTTCTTC. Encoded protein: CASSVLTNSYNEQFF.

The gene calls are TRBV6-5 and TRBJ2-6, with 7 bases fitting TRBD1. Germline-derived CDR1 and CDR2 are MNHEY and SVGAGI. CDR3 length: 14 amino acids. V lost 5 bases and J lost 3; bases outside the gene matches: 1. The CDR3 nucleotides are TGTGCCAGCAGTGACAGGGTTGGGGCCAACGTCCTGACTTTC. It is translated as CASSDRVGANVLTF.

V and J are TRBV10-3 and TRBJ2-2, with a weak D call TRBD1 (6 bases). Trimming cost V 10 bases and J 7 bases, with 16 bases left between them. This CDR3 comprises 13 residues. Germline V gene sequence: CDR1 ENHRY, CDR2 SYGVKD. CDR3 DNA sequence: TGTGCCACTTCAGATAGGGGGTTCGGGGAGCTGTTTTTT. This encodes CATSDRGFGELFF.

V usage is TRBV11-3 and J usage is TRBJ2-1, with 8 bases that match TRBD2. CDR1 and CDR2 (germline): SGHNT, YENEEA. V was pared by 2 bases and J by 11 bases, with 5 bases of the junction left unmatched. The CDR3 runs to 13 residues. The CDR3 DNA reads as TGTGCCAGCAGCTTAACCAGCGGGAGTAAGCAGTTCTTC. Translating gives CASSLTSGSKQFF.